Sequencing of this TCR beta chain was carried out in a study of blood T cell repertoires in COVID-19. Whole-study context: The origin of the acute and convalescent COVID-19 samples was the United States, Italy and Spain.

V lost 6 bases to trimming and J lost 3 bases; unmatched junction nucleotides: 7. The germline V gene has CDR1 PRHDT and CDR2 FYEKMQ (reference sequence). The CDR3 is made up of 16 amino acids. Per the authors' pipeline: Scientists estimated how many nucleated cells there were by amplifying reference gene primers. Produced via immunoSEQ multiplex PCR; TCRdb's table is partial and in-frame only. The V and J calls and the clone size are those of that table, but D and trimming were determined from the DNA. Seen here are hundreds of thousands of clones, approximately 90% observed once, and the top ten hold around 0.84%.

The chain joins TRBV13 to TRBJ1-6; 8 nucleotides match TRBD1. This clonotype was sampled from a man between 60 and 75 years old with COVID-19, enrolled during active disease. Sequencing was done on a sample of peripheral blood. The CDR3 DNA reads as TGTGCCAGCAGGTCCGGGACAGGAATCTATAATTCACCCCTCCACTTT. Amino acid sequence: CASRSGTGIYNSPLHF.